This is a list of T cell receptor beta chains from one sample in a study of shared clonotypes between healthy human individuals. TCRdb keeps only in-frame clones here, not all; method: immunoSEQ multiplex PCR. This sample has hundreds of thousands of clones, with 90% to 97% found just once. The sample comprised naive CD8+ T cells sorted from blood. These receptors came from a woman aged 25-40 years in good health. Both conserved end residues are part of each CDR3. The D gene is left open where the match is weak. Clone size appears in some rows only: once, few, many, or a class for an expanded clone.

v_call,d_call,clone_size,j_call,cdr3_aa,cdr3_nt
TRBV30,NA,NA,TRBJ1-5,CAWSVGGFEPQHF,TGTGCCTGGAGTGTAGGGGGGTTTGAGCCCCAGCATTTT
TRBV15,NA,NA,TRBJ2-7,CATSRDQVRGSEQYF,TGTGCCACCAGCAGAGATCAGGTTCGGGGGAGCGAGCAGTACTTC
TRBV29-1,TRBD1,NA,TRBJ2-7,CSVAMGQGVEQYF,TGCAGCGTTGCGATGGGACAGGGAGTCGAGCAGTACTTC
TRBV11-2,TRBD2,NA,TRBJ2-1,CASSWDGGAYNEQFF,TGTGCCAGCAGCTGGGACGGGGGGGCCTACAATGAGCAGTTCTTC
TRBV6-1,NA,few,TRBJ2-7,CASSEYEQYF,TGTGCCAGCAGTGAATACGAGCAGTACTTC
TRBV27,NA,NA,TRBJ2-7,CASSLLGVSHEQYF,TGTGCCAGCAGTTTACTGGGCGTTTCACACGAGCAGTACTTC
TRBV2,TRBD2,NA,TRBJ2-5,CASSEASLAGGPRETQYF,TGTGCCAGCAGTGAAGCGTCGCTAGCGGGAGGGCCTCGGGAGACCCAGTACTTC
TRBV27,NA,NA,TRBJ1-2,CASSPREANYGYTF,TGTGCCAGCAGTCCCCGGGAGGCGAACTATGGCTACACCTTC
TRBV28,NA,NA,TRBJ1-6,CASKVFSYNSPLHF,TGTGCCAGCAAGGTTTTCTCCTATAATTCACCCCTCCACTTT
TRBV7-6,TRBD2,NA,TRBJ2-3,CASSLALAGVSDTQYF,TGTGCCAGCAGCTTAGCACTAGCGGGAGTAAGTGATACGCAGTATTTT
TRBV6-1,TRBD1,NA,TRBJ2-7,CASTETSGGEQYF,TGTGCCAGCACCGAGACCTCAGGGGGAGAGCAGTACTTC
TRBV19,NA,NA,TRBJ1-5,CASSIRDTNQPQHF,TGTGCCAGTAGTATTCGGGACACCAATCAGCCCCAGCATTTT
TRBV5-4,TRBD1,once,TRBJ2-3,CASSTGQGADTQYF,TGTGCCAGCAGCACCGGACAGGGAGCAGATACGCAGTATTTT
TRBV5-1,TRBD1,NA,TRBJ2-5,CASSLESGGRPPRETQYF,TGCGCCAGCAGCTTGGAGTCAGGGGGCCGACCCCCCCGAGAGACCCAGTACTTC
TRBV5-4,NA,once,TRBJ1-2,CASSTYEDGYTF,TGTGCCAGCAGCACTTATGAGGATGGCTACACCTTC
TRBV5-6,NA,NA,TRBJ2-3,CASSLEGAGPSTDTQYF,TGTGCCAGCAGCTTGGAAGGTGCGGGACCTAGCACAGATACGCAGTATTTT
TRBV14,TRBD2,once,TRBJ2-1,CASSQTPSGWGREEFF,TGTGCCAGCAGCCAAACCCCATCGGGCTGGGGGAGGGAGGAGTTCTTC
TRBV19,NA,NA,TRBJ1-5,CASSIDRGYQPQHF,TGTGCCAGTAGTATAGACAGGGGATATCAGCCCCAGCATTTT
TRBV11-2,TRBD2,NA,TRBJ2-3,CASSLSPGWGAGDTDTQYF,TGTGCCAGCAGCTTATCCCCCGGCTGGGGAGCGGGAGACACAGATACGCAGTATTTT
TRBV11-2,TRBD1,NA,TRBJ2-2,CATGQKGAITGELFF,TGTGCCACGGGTCAGAAGGGGGCTATCACCGGGGAGCTGTTTTTT
TRBV9,NA,NA,TRBJ1-1,CASSVDGVDTEAFF,TGTGCCAGCAGCGTAGATGGGGTTGACACTGAAGCTTTCTTT
TRBV18,NA,NA,TRBJ2-7,CASSPQGRSYEQYF,TGTGCCAGCTCTCCCCAGGGCCGCAGCTACGAGCAGTACTTC
TRBV5-1,NA,NA,TRBJ2-1,CASSTWTGNYNEQFF,TGCGCCAGCAGCACCTGGACGGGGAACTACAATGAGCAGTTCTTC
TRBV19,NA,once,TRBJ2-7,CASSAGLSYEQYF,TGTGCCAGTAGCGCGGGCCTCTCCTACGAGCAGTACTTC
TRBV7-9,TRBD2,NA,TRBJ2-3,CASPPELAASTDTQYF,TGTGCCAGCCCCCCCGAACTAGCGGCCAGCACAGATACGCAGTATTTT
TRBV4-1,NA,NA,TRBJ2-5,CASSQVGGGQETQYF,TGCGCCAGCAGCCAAGTGGGCGGAGGCCAAGAGACCCAGTACTTC
TRBV29-1,NA,NA,TRBJ2-2,CSVDKPGKFTGELFF,TGCAGCGTTGATAAACCAGGGAAGTTCACCGGGGAGCTGTTTTTT
TRBV15,TRBD2,NA,TRBJ2-1,CATGATSGPYNEQFF,TGTGCCACCGGGGCGACTAGCGGCCCATACAATGAGCAGTTCTTC
TRBV2,TRBD1,NA,TRBJ1-2,CASSERTGGDGYTF,TGTGCCAGCAGTGAAAGGACAGGGGGGGATGGCTACACCTTC
TRBV7-9,NA,NA,TRBJ2-7,CASSLAPSSSYEQYF,TGTGCCAGCAGCTTAGCGCCTTCAAGCTCCTACGAGCAGTACTTC
TRBV13,TRBD2,NA,TRBJ2-3,CASSSLAGPASTDTQYF,TGTGCCAGCAGCTCACTAGCGGGGCCCGCTAGCACAGATACGCAGTATTTT
TRBV5-4,NA,few,TRBJ2-1,CASSNINEQFF,TGTGCCAGCAGCAATATCAATGAGCAGTTCTTC
TRBV29-1,NA,NA,TRBJ1-3,CSIRGTRNTIYF,TGCAGCATCAGAGGGACGCGAAACACCATATATTTT
TRBV7-9,TRBD1,NA,TRBJ2-6,CASSSDRAVSGANVLTF,TGTGCCAGCAGTTCAGACAGGGCCGTCTCTGGGGCCAACGTCCTGACTTTC
TRBV28,NA,NA,TRBJ1-1,CASRLGNTEAFF,TGTGCCAGCAGACTCGGAAACACTGAAGCTTTCTTT
TRBV4-1,TRBD2,NA,TRBJ2-1,CASSLTQQTLAGEQFF,TGCGCCAGCAGCCTCACGCAACAAACACTAGCGGGAGAGCAGTTCTTC
TRBV10-2,NA,NA,TRBJ2-5,CASADSNSGTPDQETQYF,TGCGCCAGCGCGGACTCCAATTCCGGGACACCCGACCAAGAGACCCAGTACTTC
TRBV28,TRBD2,NA,TRBJ2-1,CAWGTSGYNEQFF,TGTGCCTGGGGGACTAGCGGCTACAATGAGCAGTTCTTC
TRBV10-2,TRBD2,NA,TRBJ2-1,CASGTSFYNEQFF,TGCGCCAGCGGGACTAGCTTTTACAATGAGCAGTTCTTC
TRBV27,TRBD2,NA,TRBJ2-5,CASSLKPRRASGTEETQYF,TGTGCCAGCAGTTTAAAGCCGAGGCGGGCTAGCGGGACGGAAGAGACCCAGTACTTC
TRBV6-1,TRBD2,NA,TRBJ2-2,CASSEVLAGGPLTGELFF,TGTGCCAGCAGTGAAGTCCTAGCGGGAGGGCCGCTCACCGGGGAGCTGTTTTTT
TRBV27,TRBD2,NA,TRBJ2-7,CASSFLPAGGPNNEQYF,TGTGCCAGCAGTTTTTTACCAGCGGGAGGGCCGAACAACGAGCAGTACTTC
TRBV4-1,TRBD2,NA,TRBJ2-1,CASSQRTTSGSPNEQFF,TGCGCCAGCAGCCAGAGGACGACTAGCGGGAGTCCCAATGAGCAGTTCTTC
TRBV5-8,TRBD1,NA,TRBJ2-1,CASSLVTGVHNEQFF,TGTGCCAGCAGCTTGGTGACAGGGGTCCACAATGAGCAGTTCTTC
TRBV11-2,NA,NA,TRBJ2-3,CASTLKGTQYF,TGTGCCAGCACCCTCAAGGGTACGCAGTATTTT
TRBV7-2,TRBD1,NA,TRBJ1-5,CASSLIQGARHQPQHF,TGTGCCAGCAGCTTAATCCAGGGGGCTCGCCATCAGCCCCAGCATTTT
TRBV2,NA,NA,TRBJ1-4,CASWQGEGKLFF,TGTGCCAGCTGGCAAGGGGAGGGAAAACTGTTTTTT
TRBV7-9,TRBD1,once,TRBJ1-5,CASSSRKRTGAAGNQPQHF,TGTGCCAGCAGCTCAAGAAAAAGGACAGGGGCCGCCGGCAATCAGCCCCAGCATTTT
TRBV21-1,NA,NA,TRBJ1-5,CASSGNQPQHF,TGTGCCAGCAGCGGCAATCAGCCCCAGCATTTT
TRBV7-9,NA,once,TRBJ2-5,CASSLSGGLIEETQYF,TGTGCCAGCAGCTTATCCGGCGGCCTTATTGAAGAGACCCAGTACTTC
TRBV21-1,NA,NA,TRBJ1-5,CASSMRGPSNLYRPQHF,TGTGCCAGCAGCATGAGAGGACCTTCGAATCTTTATCGGCCCCAGCATTTT
TRBV9,NA,NA,TRBJ2-1,CASSGGALGNGDEQFF,TGTGCCAGCAGCGGAGGGGCCCTCGGGAATGGGGATGAGCAGTTCTTC
TRBV7-3,NA,NA,TRBJ2-7,CASSLNVGANYEQYF,TGTGCCAGCAGCTTAAATGTAGGGGCTAACTACGAGCAGTACTTC
TRBV9,TRBD2,NA,TRBJ2-1,CASSSRRGRVDEQFF,TGTGCCAGCAGCTCTCGTCGCGGGAGGGTCGATGAGCAGTTCTTC
TRBV10-1,NA,NA,TRBJ2-1,CASSESRSSYNEQFF,TGCGCCAGCAGTGAGTCTCGGAGCTCCTACAATGAGCAGTTCTTC
TRBV28,TRBD2,NA,TRBJ2-7,CASSGWGGTDEYEQYF,TGTGCCAGCAGTGGTTGGGGAGGGACCGACGAGTACGAGCAGTACTTC
TRBV2,NA,NA,TRBJ1-1,CASTRVGPNTEAFF,TGTGCCAGCACTCGGGTCGGTCCTAACACTGAAGCTTTCTTT